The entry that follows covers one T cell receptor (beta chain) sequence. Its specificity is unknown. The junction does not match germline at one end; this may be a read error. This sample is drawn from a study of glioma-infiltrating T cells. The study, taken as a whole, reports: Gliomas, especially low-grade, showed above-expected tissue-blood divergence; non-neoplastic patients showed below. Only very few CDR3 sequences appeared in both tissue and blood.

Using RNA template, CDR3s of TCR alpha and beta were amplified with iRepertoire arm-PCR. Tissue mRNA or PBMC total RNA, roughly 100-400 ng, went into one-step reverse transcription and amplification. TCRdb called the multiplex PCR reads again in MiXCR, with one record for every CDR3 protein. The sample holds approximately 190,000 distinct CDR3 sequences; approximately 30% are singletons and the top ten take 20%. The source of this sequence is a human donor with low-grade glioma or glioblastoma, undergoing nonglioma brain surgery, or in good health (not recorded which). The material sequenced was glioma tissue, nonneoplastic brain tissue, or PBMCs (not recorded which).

The CDR3 bases are TGTGCCAGCAGCTCGGGACAGTGTAACTACGAGCAATACTTC. Residues: CASSSGQCNYEQYF. The chain employs TRBV7-6 and TRBJ2-7; TRBD1 aligns across 7 bases. The CDR3 extends over 14 amino acids. CDR1 is SGHVS and CDR2 is FNYEAQ in the germline V gene.